This T cell receptor (beta chain) was captured by sequencing in a study of identical twins. In germline, CDR1 is SGHRS, CDR2 YFSETQ. The CDR3 extends over 11 amino acids. Trimming pared 0 bases from V and 10 bases from J, leaving 5 bases between. One entry per CDR3 protein, called by TCRdb with MiXCR from the 5' RACE reads. The sample records 350,000 to 400,000 distinct CDR3 sequences, around 9% being singletons. Material for sequencing was naive T cells sorted from blood. The clonotype originates from a woman aged 50 to 60 in good health. J is TRBJ2-1 and V is TRBV5-1; D remains unclear. CDR3 protein: CASSLGEEQFF. CDR3 coding DNA: TGCGCCAGCAGCTTGGGAGAAGAGCAGTTCTTC.